This T cell receptor (beta chain) was identified in a study of beta chain features in type 1 diabetes. Germline trimming cut 6 bases from V and 4 bases from J; bases unmatched to any gene: 10. The V gene's germline CDR1 is SNHLY and CDR2 FYNNEI. The CDR3 has 15 amino acids. A few counts support this clone. What was sequenced were expressed TCRB transcripts, since all of the isolated RNA had been reverse transcribed. TCRdb's copy holds only in-frame clones and misses some; the assay was immunoSEQ multiplex PCR. This table holds about 150,000 clones, under 9.5% found once. Sequencing was done on a sample of central memory CD4+ T cells from blood. The sequence was obtained from a man between 18 and 35 years old in good health. V gene TRBV2 combines with J gene TRBJ1-2; 8 bases are shared with TRBD1. The CDR3 here is CASSLSGQEGYGYTF. The CDR3 DNA follows: TGTGCCAGCAGCCTTTCGGGACAGGAAGGCTATGGCTACACCTTC.